A single sample gave rise to the 23 T cell receptor beta chains below, sequenced in a study of early T cells in non-severe SARS-CoV-2 infection. A single record per CDR3 protein comes from TCRdb applying MiXCR to the 5' RACE reads. The data contain roughly 67,000 distinct CDR3 sequences, 11% of them singletons. Sequencing used whole blood. The receptors here all came from an adult who was a healthcare worker with PCR-confirmed SARS-CoV-2 infection or an uninfected control (not recorded which).

The table lists this clonotype with many counts. V gene TRBV29-1 combines with J gene TRBJ2-7; TRBD2 might be the D (6 bases). CDR3 size: 13 residues. V gave up 4 bases and J gave up 2 bases, with 12 bases separating them. The germline V gene encodes CDR1 SQVTM and CDR2 ANQGSEA. The CDR3 spells CSVANSGPYEQYF. DNA of the CDR3: TGCAGCGTTGCCAATAGCGGCCCCTACGAGCAGTACTTC.

The gene calls are TRBV12-3 or TRBV12-4 and TRBJ2-3; D may be TRBD1 or TRBD2 (5 bases each). Trimming took off 2 bases at V and 5 bases at J, with 8 bases between the two ends. The CDR3 runs 13 residues. The CDR3 reads CASSLSGGDTQYF. The CDR3 region has the DNA TGTGCCAGCAGTTTAAGTGGGGGAGATACGCAGTATTTT.

The J gene is TRBJ1-3, the V gene TRBV7-2; TRBD1 is a possible D gene (5 bases). Germline lookup yields CDR1 SGHTA and CDR2 FQGNSA. This CDR3 is built from 12 residues. V was shortened by 6 bases and J by 6 bases, with 9 bases between the two germline ends. The CDR3 spells CASRTQENTIYF. CDR3 DNA: TGTGCCAGCAGAACACAGGAAAACACCATATATTTT. Supplemented by reference TRBV7-2 and TRBJ1-3, the full variable domain reads GAGVSQSPSNKVTEKGKDVELRCDPISGHTALYWYRQSLGQGLEFLIYFQGNSAPDKSGLPSDRFSAERTGGSVSTLTIQRTQQEDSAVYLCASRTQENTIYFGEGSWLTVV.

In this sample, this clonotype turned up many times. At one boundary the junction diverges from the germline segment, which might be a read error. The V gene is TRBV20-1, the J gene TRBJ2-7, with a tentative D call TRBD2 (6 bases). Germline CDR1 is DFQATT and CDR2 is SNEGSKA (reference sequence). The CDR3 consists of 13 residues. The CDR3, as DNA: TGCAGTGCTATCTCGCCCGGGAGCTCCCACAATTTCTTC. Protein product: CSAISPGSSHNFF.

At least ten counts were recorded for this clonotype. This chain uses TRBV7-9 with TRBJ2-1, with D possibly being TRBD2 (6 bases). CDR3 length equals 17 residues. CDR1 SEHNR and CDR2 FQNEAQ come from the germline V gene (reference sequence). The V gene lost 1 base and the J gene lost 6 bases, with 19 bases spanning the gap. CDR3 in DNA: TGTGCCAGCAGCTTAGGTCCACTAGCCGGAAAAATCAATGAGCAGTTCTTC. Protein product: CASSLGPLAGKINEQFF.

This clonotype ranks as medium-sized. The chain is built from TRBV15 and TRBJ2-1; 9 bases fit TRBD2. Germline trimming cut 8 bases from V and 8 bases from J; bases unmatched to any gene: 10. The germline V gene has CDR1 LNHNV and CDR2 YYDKDF (reference sequence). This CDR3 contains 14 residues. CDR3 region: CATRYDAGGDEQFF. Written as DNA, the CDR3 is TGTGCCACCCGTTACGACGCGGGAGGGGATGAGCAGTTCTTC.

This clonotype appeared a few times. The chain employs TRBV28 and TRBJ2-3; 7 nucleotides match TRBD1. Germline V CDR1 and CDR2: MDHEN, SYDVKM. The CDR3 covers 15 residues. The V segment lost 6 bases and the J segment 4 bases; nucleotides outside the gene matches: 10. The CDR3 loop is CASREWTGVSDTQYF. For the CDR3, the DNA is TGTGCCAGCAGAGAATGGACAGGAGTGTCAGATACGCAGTATTTT.

This clonotype was observed a few times. The chain employs TRBV7-6 and TRBJ2-7, with D perhaps assigned TRBD1 or TRBD2 (5 bases each). The CDR3 sequence is 16 residues long. CDR1 and CDR2 (germline): SGHVS, FNYEAQ. V was cut by 5 bases and J by 7 bases, with 24 bases left in between. CDR3 region: CASSTQPGTMNWEQYF. CDR3 DNA sequence: TGTGCCAGCAGCACCCAGCCCGGGACCATGAACTGGGAGCAGTACTTC. Using reference TRBV7-6 and TRBJ2-7 for the parts outside the CDR3, the full variable domain is GAGVSQSPRYKVTKRGQDVALRCDPISGHVSLYWYRQALGQGPEFLTYFNYEAQQDKSGLPNDRFSAERPEGSISTLTIQRTEQRDSAMYRCASSTQPGTMNWEQYFGPGTRLTVT.

This sequence joins TRBV2 and TRBJ2-5; 10 bases line up with TRBD1. The CDR3 contains 18 residues. J was trimmed by 4 bases and V by 2 bases; bases with no gene match: 13. Germline assignment: CDR1 SNHLY and CDR2 FYNNEI. The CDR3 reads CASSELPPGQGKGETQYF. The CDR3, as DNA: TGTGCCAGCAGTGAATTACCCCCGGGACAGGGGAAGGGAGAGACCCAGTACTTC.

This clonotype was found a few times. The rearrangement links TRBV28 to TRBJ2-4; D not resolved. CDR1 MDHEN and CDR2 SYDVKM come from the germline V gene. The CDR3 is 13 amino acids. Trimming removed 7 bases at V and 0 bases at J, with 7 bases between. CDR3 nucleotide sequence: TGTGCCAGCACAGCAGTAGCCAAAAACATTCAGTACTTC. Amino acids: CASTAVAKNIQYF.

This clonotype was detected only a few times. This sequence joins TRBV10-2 and TRBJ1-1; the match to TRBD1 covers 8 bases. In germline, CDR1 is WSHSY, CDR2 SAAADI. After removal of 6 bases from V and 4 bases from J, the junction contained 7 bases not matched to a gene. The CDR3 runs 14 residues. The CDR3 is CASSGNRGVTEAFF. CDR3 nucleotide sequence: TGCGCCAGCAGCGGAAACAGGGGGGTCACTGAAGCTTTCTTT.

This clonotype has at least ten counts. The gene calls are TRBV19 and TRBJ1-5, with 7 bases identical to TRBD1. Germline V gene sequence: CDR1 LNHDA, CDR2 SQIVND (reference sequence). V was pared by 7 bases and J by 4 bases, with 4 bases of the junction left unmatched. The CDR3 runs to 13 residues. This chain's CDR3 is CASTDRINQPQHF. The CDR3 DNA follows: TGTGCCAGTACGGACAGGATTAATCAGCCCCAGCATTTT.

This clonotype has ten or more counts. This chain links TRBV19 with TRBJ2-6; D is tentatively TRBD1 or TRBD2 (5 bases each). This CDR3 comprises 17 residues. Per germline, CDR1 LNHDA and CDR2 SQIVND (reference sequence). V lost 5 bases to trimming and J lost 0 bases, with 14 bases between them. The CDR3 sequence is CASSEGRFSSGANVLTF. In DNA, the CDR3 is TGTGCCAGTAGTGAGGGACGTTTCAGCTCTGGGGCCAACGTCCTGACTTTC.

The chain uses TRBV18 and TRBJ2-5; no definite D call. Germline CDR1 reads KGHSH; CDR2 reads LQKENI. This CDR3 has 15 residues. V was pared by 3 bases and J by 4 bases, with 15 bases between. CDR3: CASSPGPQRAETQYF. The DNA for the CDR3 is TGTGCCAGCTCACCTGGACCCCAAAGGGCAGAGACCCAGTACTTC. Together with reference TRBV18 and TRBJ2-5, the CDR3 gives the full variable domain: NAGVMQNPRHLVRRRGQEARLRCSPMKGHSHVYWYRQLPEEGLKFMVYLQKENIIDESGMPKERFSAEFPKEGPSILRIQQVVRGDSAAYFCASSPGPQRAETQYFGPGTRLLVL.

This clonotype was seen at least ten times. This sequence joins TRBV7-6 and TRBJ2-1; D is ambiguous. The CDR3 has 14 amino acids. With 0 bases removed from V and 7 bases from J, the gap between germline ends came to 10 bases. Germline assignment: CDR1 SGHVS and CDR2 FNYEAQ. DNA of the CDR3: TGTGCCAGCAGCTTAGCGCGCCCCACTAATGAGCAGTTCTTC. It specifies CASSLARPTNEQFF.

This clonotype was found a few times. This chain links TRBV7-9 with TRBJ2-7, with TRBD1 matching over 7 bases. Losses at the gene ends were 2 bases for V and 5 bases for J; bases not matched to a gene: 3. Germline assignment: CDR1 SEHNR and CDR2 FQNEAQ (reference sequence). The CDR3 has 13 amino acids. The CDR3 region is CASSLLGQDEQYF. The CDR3 DNA reads as TGTGCCAGCAGCTTACTCGGACAGGACGAGCAGTACTTC.

This clonotype was seen ten or more times. The rearrangement uses TRBV6-2 or TRBV6-3 and TRBJ2-7, with 8 bases identical to TRBD1. V trimming: 8 bases; J trimming: 3 bases; junction bases outside the gene matches: 3. The CDR3 consists of 12 residues. CDR1 MNHEY and CDR2 SVGEGT come from the germline V gene. CDR3: CASRDRSYEQYF. The CDR3 nucleotides read TGTGCCAGCCGGGACAGGAGCTACGAGCAGTACTTC.

This clonotype was seen only once. A much bigger clone sits one base away, suggesting this may be a read error. The chain joins TRBV7-6 to TRBJ2-5; D is perhaps TRBD2 (6 bases). The germline V gene has CDR1 SGHVS and CDR2 FNYEAQ. The length of the CDR3 is 14 residues. The CDR3 DNA reads as TGTGCCTGCAGCACCGGGACTTACCAAGAGACCCAGTACTTC. Translated: CACSTGTYQETQYF. Full variable domain (outside the CDR3, taken from reference TRBV7-6 and TRBJ2-5): GAGVSQSPRYKVTKRGQDVALRCDPISGHVSLYWYRQALGQGPEFLTYFNYEAQQDKSGLPNDRFSAERPEGSISTLTIQRTEQRDSAMYRCACSTGTYQETQYFGPGTRLLVL.

This clonotype was detected once. The chain has TRBV6-6 and TRBJ1-5, with TRBD1 as a possible D gene (5 bases). This CDR3 comprises 16 residues. The germline CDR1 and CDR2 sequences are MNHNY and SVGAGI (reference sequence). The V end was cut by 7 bases, the J end by 5 bases, with 21 bases between. In DNA, the CDR3 is TGTGCCAGCACCGTCGGGGAGGGGTTAGGCTATCAGCCCCAGCATTTT. Its translation: CASTVGEGLGYQPQHF.

In this sample, this clonotype turned up a few times. The V call is TRBV7-2, the J call TRBJ2-7; D is unresolved. Germline assignment: CDR1 SGHTA and CDR2 FQGNSA. Trimming cost V 2 bases and J 0 bases, with 20 bases left between them. This CDR3 is built from 18 residues. Here the CDR3 DNA reads TGTGCCAGCAGCTTATCGTCTGAGTGGGGTGTAAGCTCCTACGAGCAGTACTTC. Protein: CASSLSSEWGVSSYEQYF. Combining the CDR3 with reference TRBV7-2 and TRBJ2-7 gives the whole variable domain GAGVSQSPSNKVTEKGKDVELRCDPISGHTALYWYRQSLGQGLEFLIYFQGNSAPDKSGLPSDRFSAERTGGSVSTLTIQRTQQEDSAVYLCASSLSSEWGVSSYEQYFGPGTRLTVT.

The sample holds many counts of this clonotype. V is TRBV6-1 and J is TRBJ1-5; maybe TRBD1 (5 bases). The germline V gene has CDR1 MNHNS and CDR2 SASEGT. V was pared by 6 bases and J by 6 bases, with 18 bases between. CDR3 length equals 15 residues. The CDR3: CASRFTGRMSQPQHF. The CDR3 DNA follows: TGTGCCAGCAGATTCACGGGACGGATGAGTCAGCCCCAGCATTTT.

The chain employs TRBV12-3 or TRBV12-4 and TRBJ2-1; D unclear. The CDR3 has 12 amino acids. Between the trimmed V and J ends, which lost 5 bases and 5 bases, there was a span of 7 bases. CDR3 loop: CASSPTNNEQFF. The CDR3, as DNA: TGTGCCAGCAGTCCGACCAACAATGAGCAGTTCTTC.

J is TRBJ2-7 and V is TRBV6-2 or TRBV6-3; 11 bases map to TRBD2. CDR3 length: 15 amino acids. The junction had 9 bases not matched to a gene; V was cut back by 7 bases and J by 4 bases. Germline CDR1 is MNHEY and CDR2 is SVGEGT. The CDR3 DNA follows: TGTGCCAGCAAAAAACTAGCGGGAGTTCGGTACGAGCAGTACTTC. This sequence encodes CASKKLAGVRYEQYF.